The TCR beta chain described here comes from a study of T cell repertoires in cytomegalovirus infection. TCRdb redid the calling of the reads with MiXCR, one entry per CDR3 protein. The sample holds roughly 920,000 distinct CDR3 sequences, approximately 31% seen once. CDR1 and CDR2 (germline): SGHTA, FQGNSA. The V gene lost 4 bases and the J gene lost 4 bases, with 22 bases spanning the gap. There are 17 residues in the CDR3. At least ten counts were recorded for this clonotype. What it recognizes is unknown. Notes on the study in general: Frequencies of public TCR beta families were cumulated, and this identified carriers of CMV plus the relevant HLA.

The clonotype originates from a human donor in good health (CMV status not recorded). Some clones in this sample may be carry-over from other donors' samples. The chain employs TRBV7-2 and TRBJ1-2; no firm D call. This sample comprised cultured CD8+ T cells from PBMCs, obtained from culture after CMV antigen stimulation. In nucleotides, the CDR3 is TGTGCCAGCAGCTCCCATTGGCAGGCGATTCGATCCTATGGCTACACCTTC. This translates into CASSSHWQAIRSYGYTF.